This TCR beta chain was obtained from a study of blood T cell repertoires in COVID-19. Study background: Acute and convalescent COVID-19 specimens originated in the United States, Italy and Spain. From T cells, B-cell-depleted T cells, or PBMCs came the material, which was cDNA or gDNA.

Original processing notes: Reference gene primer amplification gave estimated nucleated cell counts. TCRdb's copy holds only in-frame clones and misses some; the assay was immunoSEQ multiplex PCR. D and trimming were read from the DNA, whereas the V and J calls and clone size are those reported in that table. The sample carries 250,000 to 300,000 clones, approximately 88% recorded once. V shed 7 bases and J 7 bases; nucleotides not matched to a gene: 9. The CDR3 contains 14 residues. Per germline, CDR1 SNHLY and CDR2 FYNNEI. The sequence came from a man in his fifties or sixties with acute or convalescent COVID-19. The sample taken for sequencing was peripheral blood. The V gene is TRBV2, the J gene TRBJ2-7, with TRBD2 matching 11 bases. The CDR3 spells CASKLAGGPREQYF. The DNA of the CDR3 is TGTGCCAGCAAATTAGCGGGGGGGCCTCGGGAGCAGTACTTC.